The clone carrying this T cell receptor (beta chain) turned up a few times. What it binds is not known. Expressed TCRB transcripts were sequenced, since all the RNA that had been isolated was reverse transcribed. Clones were sequenced by immunoSEQ multiplex PCR, and TCRdb holds only the in-frame ones, with some missing. This table holds about 140,000 clones, about 9.7% found once. This specimen belongs to a study of beta chain features in type 1 diabetes. Findings and limits, study-wide: Reduced insertions and increased deletions marked VDJ junctions in type 1 diabetes patients.

Blood was collected once per donor into heparin, averaging approximately 110 mL. Germline CDR1 reads SNHLY; CDR2 reads FYNNEI. The CDR3 is 13 residues long. V shed 9 bases and J shed 6 bases, with 18 bases lying between them. The V gene is TRBV2, the J gene TRBJ2-7, with D possibly being TRBD1 (5 bases). This receptor was obtained from a woman aged 40 to 49 in good health. Material for sequencing was central memory CD4+ T cells from blood. The CDR3 bases are TGTGCCAGGACGACGGCGGTTGGGGCCGAGCAGTACTTC. It encodes CARTTAVGAEQYF.